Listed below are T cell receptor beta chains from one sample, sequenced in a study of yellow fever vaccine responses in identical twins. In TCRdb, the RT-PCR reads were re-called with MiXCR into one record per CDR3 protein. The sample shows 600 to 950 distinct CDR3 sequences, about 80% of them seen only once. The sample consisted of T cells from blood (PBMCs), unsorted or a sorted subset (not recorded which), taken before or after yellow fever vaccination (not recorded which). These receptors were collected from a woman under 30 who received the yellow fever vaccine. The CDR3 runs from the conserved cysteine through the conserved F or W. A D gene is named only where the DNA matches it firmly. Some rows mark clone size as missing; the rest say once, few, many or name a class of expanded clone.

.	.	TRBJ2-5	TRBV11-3	TGTGCCAGCAGCTTAGCTTCGGGAAAAGAGACCCAGTACTTC	CASSLASGKETQYF
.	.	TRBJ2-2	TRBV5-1	TGCGCCAGCAGCTTGGAAGGGCTCAACACCGGGGAGCTGTTTTTT	CASSLEGLNTGELFF
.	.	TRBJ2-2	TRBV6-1	TGTGCCAGTTGGGGGTTTACCGGGGAGCTGTTTTTT	CASWGFTGELFF
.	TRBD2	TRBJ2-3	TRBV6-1	TGTGCCAGCAGCGCTCCAGCGGGAGCCACAGATACGCAGTATTTT	CASSAPAGATDTQYF
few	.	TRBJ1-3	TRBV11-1	TGTGCCAGCACCTTACGCAGGGACTCAAACTCTGGAAACACCATATATTTT	CASTLRRDSNSGNTIYF
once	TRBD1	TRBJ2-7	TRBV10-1	TGCGCCAGCAGTGAGTCGCAAGCTTGGACAGGACATTACGAGCAGTACTTC	CASSESQAWTGHYEQYF
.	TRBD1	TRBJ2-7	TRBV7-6	TGTGCCAGCAGCTTAAGCCAGGGGGCCTACGAGCAGTACTTC	CASSLSQGAYEQYF
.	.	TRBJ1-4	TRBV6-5	TGTGCCAGCAGTTACCTCGACAGTAATGAAAAACTGTTTTTT	CASSYLDSNEKLFF
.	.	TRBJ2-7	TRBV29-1	TGCAGCGTGGTGCAGCGCGAGCAGTACTTC	CSVVQREQYF
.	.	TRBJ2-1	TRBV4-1	TGCGCCAGCAGCCAACCTCAGCGTGGGGGTAACAATGAGCAGTTCTTC	CASSQPQRGGNNEQFF
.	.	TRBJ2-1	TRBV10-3	TGTGCCATCAGTAACCAAGGGATACTGGGGCCTAACAATGAGCAGTTCTTC	CAISNQGILGPNNEQFF
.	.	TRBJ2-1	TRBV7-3	TGTGCCAGCAGCCCCCGGGGCAGCTCCTACAATGAGCAGTTCTTC	CASSPRGSSYNEQFF
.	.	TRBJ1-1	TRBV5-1	TGCGCCAGCAGCTTGAGGAAGGGGAGGAGGACTGAAGCTTTCTTT	CASSLRKGRRTEAFF
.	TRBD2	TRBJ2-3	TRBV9	TGTGCCAGCAGCGTAGTAGCGGGGAGCACAGATACGCAGTATTTT	CASSVVAGSTDTQYF
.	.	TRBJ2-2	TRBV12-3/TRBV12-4	TGTGCCAGCATGGGGGTCTACACCGGGGAGCTGTTTTTT	CASMGVYTGELFF
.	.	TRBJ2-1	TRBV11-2	TGTGCCAGCAGCTTCGAGGGAGAAGAGCACAATGAGCAGTTCTTC	CASSFEGEEHNEQFF
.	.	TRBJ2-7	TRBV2	TGTGCCAGCAGCGTTCTAGGGGAAGGTTCCGAGCAGTACTTC	CASSVLGEGSEQYF
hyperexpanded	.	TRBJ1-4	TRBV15	TGTGCCACCAGCAGAGATCTCGGGAAACTGTTTTTT	CATSRDLGKLFF
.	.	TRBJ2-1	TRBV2	TGTGCCAGCAGTAACGAGGGGCTAGCTGCAGAGCAGTTCTTC	CASSNEGLAAEQFF
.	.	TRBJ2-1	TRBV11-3	TGTGCCAGCAGCCCCAACCGAGCCGAGCAGTTCTTC	CASSPNRAEQFF
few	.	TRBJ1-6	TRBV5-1	TGCGCCAGCAGCGATTACAGGGAAATCTATTCACCCCTCCACTTT	CASSDYREIYSPLHF
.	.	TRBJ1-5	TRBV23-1	TGCGCCAGCAGTCCGAATCAGCCCCAGCATTTT	CASSPNQPQHF
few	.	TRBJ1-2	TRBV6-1	TGTGCCAGCAGTGAGGCACGGGTCGGATATGGCTACACCTTC	CASSEARVGYGYTF
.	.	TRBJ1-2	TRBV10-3	TGTGCCATCAGTACCATGGGGAGCGCGGGAGGCTACACCTTC	CAISTMGSAGGYTF
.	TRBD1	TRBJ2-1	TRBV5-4	TGTGCCAGCAGCTTGGGGGACAGTTTCAATGAGCAGTTCTTC	CASSLGDSFNEQFF
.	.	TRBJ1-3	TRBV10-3	TGTGCCATCAGCCCAGACAGTCAAGTCTCTGGAAACACCATATATTTT	CAISPDSQVSGNTIYF
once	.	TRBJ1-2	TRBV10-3	TGTGCCATCAGGGGGCAAACAGGGAGCGGCTACACCTTC	CAIRGQTGSGYTF
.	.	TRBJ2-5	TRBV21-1	TGTGCCAGCTCCAAGAGAGGGAAAGAGACCCAGTACTTC	CASSKRGKETQYF
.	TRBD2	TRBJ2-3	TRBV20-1	TGCAGTGGGCTAGCGGGGGGAGATACGCAGTATTTT	CSGLAGGDTQYF
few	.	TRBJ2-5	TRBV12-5	TGTGCTAGTGGTTTGTTGACTTTCCAAGAGACCCAGTACTTC	CASGLLTFQETQYF
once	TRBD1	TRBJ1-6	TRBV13	TGTGCCAGCAATACATTTGGGACAGGGGATAATTCACCCCTCCACTTT	CASNTFGTGDNSPLHF